This TCR beta chain was observed in a study of T cell repertoires in cytomegalovirus infection. The germline CDR1 and CDR2 sequences are SGHNT and YYREEE (reference sequence). Trimming removed 2 bases at V and 5 bases at J, with 19 bases between. The CDR3 contains 16 residues. Via MiXCR, TCRdb re-called the reads, giving one row per CDR3 protein. Of over 250,000 distinct CDR3 sequences listed, 20% to 25% are singletons. Details on this clonotype: What it binds is not known.

The chain links TRBV5-4 to TRBJ2-5, with D possibly TRBD2 on 5 matching bases. The source of this sequence is a human donor in good health (CMV status not recorded). Some clones in this sample may be carry-over from other donors' samples. The specimen was cultured PBMCs, collected from culture after CMV antigen stimulation. The CDR3 sequence: CASSFGWGELGETQYF. Here the CDR3 DNA reads TGTGCCAGCAGCTTTGGCTGGGGAGAGCTCGGGGAGACCCAGTACTTC.